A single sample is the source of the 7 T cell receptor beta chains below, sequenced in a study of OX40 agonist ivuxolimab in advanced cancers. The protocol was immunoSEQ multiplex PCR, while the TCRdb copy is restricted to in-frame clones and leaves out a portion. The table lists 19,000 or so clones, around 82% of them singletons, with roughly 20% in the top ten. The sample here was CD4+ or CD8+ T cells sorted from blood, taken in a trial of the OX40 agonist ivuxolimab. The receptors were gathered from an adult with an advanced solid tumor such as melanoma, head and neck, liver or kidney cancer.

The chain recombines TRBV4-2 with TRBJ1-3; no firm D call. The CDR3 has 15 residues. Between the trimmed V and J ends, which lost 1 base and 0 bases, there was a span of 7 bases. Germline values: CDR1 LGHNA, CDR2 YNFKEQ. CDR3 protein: CASSQGLISGNTIYF. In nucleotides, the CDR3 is TGTGCCAGCAGCCAAGGGCTGATCTCTGGAAACACCATATATTTT.

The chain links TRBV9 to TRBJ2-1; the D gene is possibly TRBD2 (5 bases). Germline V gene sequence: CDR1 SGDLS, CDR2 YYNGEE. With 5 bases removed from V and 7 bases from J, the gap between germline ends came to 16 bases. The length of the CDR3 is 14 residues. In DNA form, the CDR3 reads TGTGCCAGCAGTGCCCCGAGGGAGCAGAATGAGCAGTTCTTC. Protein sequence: CASSAPREQNEQFF.

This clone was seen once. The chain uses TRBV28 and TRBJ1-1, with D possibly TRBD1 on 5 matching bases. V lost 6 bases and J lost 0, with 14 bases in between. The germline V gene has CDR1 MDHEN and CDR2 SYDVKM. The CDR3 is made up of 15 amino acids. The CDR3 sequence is CASSLTGTMNTEAFF. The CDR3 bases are TGTGCCAGCAGCCTGACGGGGACCATGAACACTGAAGCTTTCTTT.

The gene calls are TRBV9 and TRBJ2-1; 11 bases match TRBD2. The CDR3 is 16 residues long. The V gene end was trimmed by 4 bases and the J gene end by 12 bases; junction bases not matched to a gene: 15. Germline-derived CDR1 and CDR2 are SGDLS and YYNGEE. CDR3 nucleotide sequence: TGTGCCAGCAGCCCCCTGATGACTAGCGGGGCGACTCCGCAGTTCTTC. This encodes CASSPLMTSGATPQFF.

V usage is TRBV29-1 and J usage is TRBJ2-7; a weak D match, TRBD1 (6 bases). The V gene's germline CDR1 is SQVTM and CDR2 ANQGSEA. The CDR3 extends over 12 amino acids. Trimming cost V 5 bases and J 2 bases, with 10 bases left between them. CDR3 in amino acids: CSVWDNPYEQYF. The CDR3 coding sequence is TGCAGCGTTTGGGACAACCCCTACGAGCAGTACTTC.

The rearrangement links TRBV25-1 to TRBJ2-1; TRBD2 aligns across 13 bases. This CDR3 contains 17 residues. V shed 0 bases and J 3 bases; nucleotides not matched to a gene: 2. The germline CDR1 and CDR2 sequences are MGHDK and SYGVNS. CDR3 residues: CASSEYGLAGDYNEQFF. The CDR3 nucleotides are TGTGCCAGCAGTGAATATGGACTAGCGGGAGACTACAATGAGCAGTTCTTC.

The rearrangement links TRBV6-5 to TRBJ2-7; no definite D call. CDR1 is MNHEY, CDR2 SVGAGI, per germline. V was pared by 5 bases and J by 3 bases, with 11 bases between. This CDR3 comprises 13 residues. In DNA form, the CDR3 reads TGTGCCAGCAGTACCCCTGGTGTCTACGAGCAGTACTTC. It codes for CASSTPGVYEQYF.